Listed here are 17 T cell receptor beta chains from one sample, sequenced in a study of cytomegalovirus exposure and HLA in healthy donors. This PCR relied on a set of 60 Vbeta primers and 13 Jbeta primers. Profiling relied on immunoSEQ multiplex PCR, and the TCRdb table lists in-frame clones only, not all of them. The sample contains around 190,000 clones, around 77% of which appear only once. Sequencing was performed on PBMCs. Receptor source: a woman in her 30s in good health and CMV-seronegative.

Only one count was recorded for this clone. The rearrangement uses TRBV5-1 and TRBJ2-3; 7 bases line up with TRBD2. Germline trimming cut 6 bases from V and 0 bases from J; bases unmatched to any gene: 4. Germline V gene sequence: CDR1 SGHRS, CDR2 YFSETQ. This CDR3 spans 14 amino acids. The CDR3 region is CASKPAGSTDTQYF. The CDR3 nucleotides are TGCGCCAGCAAGCCAGCGGGGAGCACAGATACGCAGTATTTT.

V and J are TRBV28 and TRBJ2-7, with 7 bases lining up with TRBD1. The CDR3 extends over 14 amino acids. CDR1 and CDR2 (germline): MDHEN, SYDVKM. V trimming: 8 bases; J trimming: 0 bases; junction bases outside the gene matches: 7. The CDR3 region is CASLRQGSSYEQYF. CDR3 coding DNA: TGTGCCAGCTTAAGACAGGGAAGCTCCTACGAGCAGTACTTC.

The chain combines TRBV7-8 with TRBJ2-7; D possibly corresponds to TRBD2 (6 bases). Germline loops: CDR1 SGHVS, CDR2 FQNEAQ. This CDR3 region has 13 residues. The germline V and J ends were trimmed by 6 bases and 2 bases, with 11 bases remaining between them. CDR3 nucleotides: TGTGCCAGCAGGCGCGGGACTGCCTACGAGCAGTACTTC. The encoded protein is CASRRGTAYEQYF.

This clone was recorded a few times. The chain combines TRBV2 with TRBJ2-7, with 7 nucleotides matching TRBD2. The CDR3 covers 11 residues. Germline values: CDR1 SNHLY, CDR2 FYNNEI. V gave up 8 bases and J gave up 3 bases; unmatched junction bases: 1. CDR3 protein: CASGRGYEQYF. The CDR3 DNA reads TGTGCCAGCGGGAGGGGCTACGAGCAGTACTTC.

V gene TRBV6-1 combines with J gene TRBJ1-1; 7 nucleotides match TRBD1. This CDR3 contains 12 residues. Trimming at V came to 8 bases and at J to 9 bases, leaving 9 bases not matched to a gene. Germline V gene data show CDR1 as MNHNS and CDR2 as SASEGT. The CDR3 DNA is TGTGCCAGCGGGGGACAGAAACCAAAAGCTTTCTTT. This gives the protein CASGGQKPKAFF.

The chain joins TRBV6-1 to TRBJ2-5; 9 bases match TRBD1. Germline CDR1 is MNHNS and CDR2 is SASEGT. There are 16 residues in the CDR3. With 1 base clipped from V and 1 base from J, the junction kept 4 bases outside the gene matches. CDR3 in amino acids: CASSEGDRVFQETQYF. The CDR3 DNA sequence: TGTGCCAGCAGTGAAGGGGACAGGGTATTCCAAGAGACCCAGTACTTC.

The V call is TRBV29-1, the J call TRBJ2-7, with D tentatively TRBD1 (6 bases). Germline V CDR1 and CDR2: SQVTM, ANQGSEA. The CDR3 is 19 residues long. Trimming pared 0 bases from V and 0 bases from J, leaving 24 bases between. The CDR3 here is CSVEDMTLVRTESSYEQYF. CDR3 sequence (DNA): TGCAGCGTTGAAGATATGACCTTGGTCCGGACAGAGAGCTCCTACGAGCAGTACTTC.

This clone was seen only a few times. This chain links TRBV27 with TRBJ2-5, with D possibly TRBD1 on 6 matching bases. The J call may be mistaken, given a closer DNA end match to TRBJ2-7. CDR3 size: 17 residues. Germline lookup yields CDR1 MNHEY and CDR2 SMNVEV (reference sequence). As DNA, the CDR3 is TGTGCCAGCAGTTTATCAACCGGCCGGACAGCTTACTACGAGCAGTACTTC. Translating gives CASSLSTGRTAYYEQYF.

This clone was counted only a few times. The chain carries TRBV11-1 and TRBJ2-1; the D gene is possibly TRBD1 (6 bases). In germline, CDR1 is SGHAT, CDR2 FQDESV (reference sequence). CDR3 length: 13 amino acids. Trimming stripped 3 bases from V and 7 bases from J, with 10 bases between. As DNA, the CDR3 is TGTGCCAGCAGCTTGGGGGCCAGTAATGAGCAGTTCTTC. Translated: CASSLGASNEQFF.

V gene TRBV5-6 combines with J gene TRBJ2-7; perhaps TRBD1 as D (6 bases). Trimming left V 4 bases short and J 2 bases short, with 10 bases between. Germline CDR1 and CDR2: SGHDT and YYEEEE. The CDR3 runs 13 residues. This CDR3 is CASSPGTTYEQYF. DNA of the CDR3: TGTGCCAGCAGCCCGGGGACAACCTACGAGCAGTACTTC.

The chain recombines TRBV5-4 with TRBJ2-1; 9 positions match TRBD2. CDR3 size: 18 residues. CDR1 and CDR2 from the germline V gene are SGHNT and YYREEE (reference sequence). V lost 4 bases and J lost 7; bases outside the gene matches: 18. The CDR3 loop is CASSPPNRGSGRGNEQFF. CDR3 bases: TGTGCCAGCAGCCCGCCGAATAGAGGTAGCGGGAGAGGGAATGAGCAGTTCTTC.

This chain joins TRBV6-1 and TRBJ1-5, with D uncertain. Germline CDR1 MNHNS, CDR2 SASEGT. CDR3 length: 11 amino acids. Trimming pared 9 bases from V and 7 bases from J, leaving 10 bases between. This CDR3 is CARPGGQPQHF. CDR3 nucleotides: TGTGCCAGACCTGGAGGCCAGCCCCAGCATTTT.

This chain links TRBV18 with TRBJ2-7, with D maybe TRBD2 (6 bases). Germline V gives CDR1 KGHSH, CDR2 LQKENI. The CDR3 is made up of 15 amino acids. The V gene lost 2 bases and the J gene lost 6 bases, with 17 bases spanning the gap. The CDR3 loop is CASSPVHGGEGEQYF. The CDR3 region has the DNA TGTGCCAGCTCACCAGTCCACGGGGGAGAAGGCGAGCAGTACTTC.

The gene calls are TRBV6-6 and TRBJ2-3; no clear D gene. With 7 bases removed from V and 2 bases from J, the gap between germline ends came to 16 bases. Germline CDR1 is MNHNY and CDR2 is SVGAGI (reference sequence). CDR3 size: 15 residues. CDR3 sequence: CASTAETTNTDTQYF. The CDR3 DNA reads TGTGCCAGCACGGCGGAAACCACCAACACAGATACGCAGTATTTT.

This sequence joins TRBV5-1 and TRBJ2-5; weak D call: TRBD1 (5 bases). The germline gives CDR1 SGHRS, CDR2 YFSETQ. CDR3 length: 15 amino acids. V lost 8 bases and J 1 base, leaving 18 bases between the germline ends. This chain's CDR3 is CASRRSGMAQETQYF. CDR3 DNA: TGCGCCAGTCGACGTTCAGGGATGGCCCAAGAGACCCAGTACTTC.

In nucleotides, the CDR3 is TGTGCCAGCACCGTAGGGGTCCTAACCTACGAGCAGTACTTC. Its protein is CASTVGVLTYEQYF. This rearrangement joins TRBV28 to TRBJ2-7; a weak D match, TRBD1 (5 bases). Germline CDR1 MDHEN, CDR2 SYDVKM. Trimming pared 7 bases from V and 2 bases from J, leaving 15 bases between. The CDR3 has 14 residues.

This rearrangement joins TRBV7-2 to TRBJ2-1; D is uncertain. V was pared by 6 bases and J by 2 bases, with 14 bases between. Germline CDR1 is SGHTA and CDR2 is FQGNSA. There are 15 residues in the CDR3. CDR3 coding DNA: TGTGCCAGCAGTATTACGGTGAAGACCTACAATGAGCAGTTCTTC. Translated, it gives CASSITVKTYNEQFF.